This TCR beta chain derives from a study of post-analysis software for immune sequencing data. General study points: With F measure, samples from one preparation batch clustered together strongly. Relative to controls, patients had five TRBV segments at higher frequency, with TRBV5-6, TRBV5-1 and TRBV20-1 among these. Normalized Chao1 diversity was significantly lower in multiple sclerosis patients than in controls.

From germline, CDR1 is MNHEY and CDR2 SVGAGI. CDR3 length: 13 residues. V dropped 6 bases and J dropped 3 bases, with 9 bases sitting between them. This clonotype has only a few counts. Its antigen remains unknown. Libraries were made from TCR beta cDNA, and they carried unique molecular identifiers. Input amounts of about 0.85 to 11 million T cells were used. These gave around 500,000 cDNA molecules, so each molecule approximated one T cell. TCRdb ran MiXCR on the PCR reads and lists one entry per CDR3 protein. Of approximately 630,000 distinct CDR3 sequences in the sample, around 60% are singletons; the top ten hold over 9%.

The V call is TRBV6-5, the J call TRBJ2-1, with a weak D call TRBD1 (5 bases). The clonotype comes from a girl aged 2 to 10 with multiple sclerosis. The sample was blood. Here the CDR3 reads CASRSDSYNEQFF. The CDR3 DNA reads TGTGCCAGCAGATCCGACAGCTACAATGAGCAGTTCTTC.